This paragraph reports one T cell receptor (beta chain). Its target antigen remains unknown. Per-nucleotide qualities are absent, and no much larger clonotype sits a single base away. The CDR3 regions of human TCRbeta chains were analyzed by immunosequencing. The paper's data handling went like this. Repertoire TCRs were checked for matches against a reference library of SARS-CoV-2-specific TCRs that had been generated using the MIRA antigen-specificity platform. Breadth meant the fraction of unique TCRs that were SARS-CoV-2-associated, whereas depth meant the fraction of total T cells that were SARS-CoV-2-associated. Using the MIRA data, each spike-specific TCR was mapped to the spike region that the TCR reacts to and placed in a CD4 or CD8 class. Log10-transformed breadth and depth values were compared by one-way ANOVA with Sidak's multiple comparisons tests. TCRdb re-hosts the immuneACCESS table, in-frame sequences only. Its copies lack some clones; in the studies checked, an unresolved V gene accounts for under half of them, and the cause for the rest is not known. V, J and clone size reflect that table, while D and trimming were determined from the DNA. The sample table records about 100,000 clones; more than 75% of these occur just once. 9.5% to 13% of the sample belongs to the ten largest clones.

Between the V and J ends, shortened by 5 bases and 8 bases respectively, the junction contains 12 bases. The CDR3 spans 12 residues, from the cysteine through the phenylalanine. CDR3 DNA is the only sequence kept; it has 36 bases, read in frame from the first base. In the germline V gene, CDR1 corresponds to SGHDN and CDR2 to FVKESK. The sample's time point label, in plain terms: about 28 days (+/-7) after the second vaccine dose. AZD1222 recipients whose second dose came at about 4 weeks and those whose second dose came at about 12 weeks were combined into one group, since spike-specific TCR depth and breadth did not differ between the two schedules. Vaccinee samples were obtained from the UK trials COV001 and COV002, which included a single-blind randomized controlled phase 2/3 trial of AZD1222 (ChAdOx1 nCoV-19) in healthy adults. Trial participant PBMC samples were collected at day 0 and day 28 after the second dose for TCRbeta chain sequencing.

The record originates from a study of T cell responses to AZD1222 COVID-19 vaccine (TCRdb year 2021). A note on the overall study: TCR sequencing was performed for some 250 trial participants, of whom 200 to 220 were given two doses of AZD1222 and some 25 were given two doses of MenACWY control vaccine. Trial participants were enrolled by age into subgroups of 18-55, 56-69 and 70-plus years, and around 140, 26 and 57 TCR-sequenced participants, respectively, were included in these subgroups.

Overall study results and their limits: Only a handful of AZD1222 recipients were SARS-CoV-2 seropositive at baseline, limiting conclusions about previously exposed vaccinees. Most participants were white British and females outnumbered males, and the authors suggested that clonal diversity may have been underestimated. The whole spike protein was spanned by vaccine-associated CD4 TCRs, and dominant responses were seen in regions 160-218 and 743-854. The 56-69-year group was small, and its depth increase did not reach significance, likely because of low power. Reportedly, close to half of the unique spike-specific TCRs recognized epitopes lying outside the regions that are mutated in the B.1.351 and B.1.1.7 variants. A significant rise in spike-specific TCR breadth and depth was observed after two AZD1222 doses relative to day 0 and relative to MenACWY recipients. Because no day 14 peak-response samples were available, the repertoires could be characterized only after the peak T cell response.

The TCR was taken from an adult who received the AZD1222 COVID-19 vaccine. The sequences come from peripheral blood, collected 28 days after the second AZD1222 dose. This chain joins TRBV14 to TRBJ1-1; the D segment could be TRBD1, given 6 matching bases. The CDR3: CASSVQGLEAFF. The DNA sequence follows: TGTGCCAGCAGCGTACAGGGCCTAGAAGCTTTCTTT.